The 24 T cell receptor beta chains below come from one sample, sequenced in a study of metastatic and nonmetastatic thyroid tumors. TCRdb re-called the PCR reads with MiXCR. This sample has about 41,000 clones; 20% to 25% occur once, and the top ten carry roughly 15%. All patients reached thyroid surgery having received no treatment beforehand. Sequences were obtained from tumor tissue. The receptors were sampled from a female donor with papillary thyroid cancer or a benign thyroid nodule (not recorded which). Some clones in this sample may be carry-over from other donors' samples.

The chain uses TRBV20-1 and TRBJ2-3; 8 positions match TRBD1. From germline, CDR1 is DFQATT and CDR2 SNEGSKA (reference sequence). V dropped 1 base and J dropped 7; count of bases not matched to a gene: 10. The CDR3 sequence is 15 residues long. This chain's CDR3 is CSARGGRGRAHTQYF. The CDR3 region has the DNA TGCAGTGCTAGAGGTGGCAGGGGGCGCGCACATACGCAGTATTTT.

This clone was recorded a few times. A clone one base away is much larger, so this may be a read error. This chain connects TRBV19 to TRBJ2-5, with D perhaps being TRBD1 or TRBD2 (5 bases each). Looked up from germline, CDR1 is LNHDA and CDR2 is SQIVND (reference sequence). There are 16 residues in the CDR3. Between the trimmed V and J ends, which lost 2 bases and 5 bases, there was a span of 18 bases. The CDR3 sequence is CASSILFGTGFETQYF. In DNA, the CDR3 is TGTGCCAGTAGTATACTCTTTGGGACGGGGTTTGAGACCCAGTACTTC.

In this sample, this clone turned up many times. This chain connects TRBV10-3 to TRBJ2-1; 10 bases are shared with TRBD2. CDR3 length: 15 amino acids. After removal of 6 bases from V and 5 bases from J, the junction contained 7 bases not matched to a gene. CDR1 and CDR2 (germline): ENHRY, SYGVKD. The DNA for the CDR3 is TGTGCCATCAGCACCGGGACTAGCGCCAACAATGAGCAGTTCTTC. Encoded protein: CAISTGTSANNEQFF.

The chain links TRBV12-3 or TRBV12-4 to TRBJ2-7, with D hard to call. V gave up 0 bases and J gave up 4 bases, with 13 bases separating them. The CDR3 extends over 15 amino acids. CDR3: CASSLAGAAPYEQYF. The CDR3 bases are TGTGCCAGCAGTTTAGCGGGCGCCGCCCCATACGAGCAGTACTTC.

In its sample, this clone was seen a few times. A much larger clone is a single base away; this may be a read error. The V gene is TRBV3-1, the J gene TRBJ2-7; D call uncertain. The CDR3 loop spans 13 amino acids. Germline V gives CDR1 LGHDT, CDR2 YNNKEL (reference sequence). In DNA form, the CDR3 reads TGTGCCATCAGCCTAGGTCGTTCGGGCGAGCAGTACTTC. It specifies CAISLGRSGEQYF.

The chain carries TRBV11-2 and TRBJ2-1; TRBD1 might be the D (5 bases). Trimming took off 3 bases at V and 7 bases at J, with 10 bases between the two ends. There are 13 residues in the CDR3. Germline assignment: CDR1 SGHAT and CDR2 FQNNGV. DNA of the CDR3: TGTGCCAGCAGCTTGGCTGGGGCGAATGAGCAGTTCTTC. It translates to CASSLAGANEQFF.

The chain carries TRBV30 and TRBJ1-1, with TRBD1 identical over 7 bases. V gave up 5 bases and J gave up 1 base; unmatched junction bases: 1. The length of the CDR3 is 12 residues. CDR1 and CDR2 from the germline V gene are GTSNPN and SVGIG (reference sequence). The DNA of the CDR3 is TGTGCCTGGGGACAGGAGAACACTGAAGCTTTCTTT. Translating gives CAWGQENTEAFF.

This clone was counted ten times or more. J is TRBJ1-2 and V is TRBV4-3, with a tentative D call TRBD1 (5 bases). Germline loops: CDR1 LGHNA, CDR2 YSLEER. V shed 0 bases and J shed 0 bases, with 11 bases lying between them. This CDR3 region has 16 residues. DNA for the CDR3: TGCGCCAGCAGCCAAGATAGGGCAGGGACTAACTATGGCTACACCTTC. Translating it yields CASSQDRAGTNYGYTF.

In regard to this clone: The conserved phenylalanine or tryptophan normally closing the CDR3 is absent here, so this likely arose from a read error. The genes are TRBV20-1 and TRBJ1-6; D not resolved. V lost 6 bases and J lost 9, with 21 bases in between. In germline, CDR1 is DFQATT, CDR2 SNEGSKA (reference sequence). The length of the CDR3 is 15 residues. The chain's CDR3 is CSALVDWELGSPLHL. The CDR3 nucleotides read TGCAGTGCCCTCGTAGACTGGGAATTAGGTTCACCCCTCCACCTT.

This clone was detected only a few times. V and J are TRBV13 and TRBJ2-3; the D gene is possibly TRBD2 (5 bases). The CDR3 runs 16 residues. Germline V gene sequence: CDR1 PRHDT, CDR2 FYEKMQ (reference sequence). V was trimmed by 1 base and J by 3 bases, leaving 14 bases between them. CDR3 nucleotide sequence: TGTGCCAGCAGCTTAGTGGCGGGTCGTGTTACAGATACGCAGTATTTT. Its translation is CASSLVAGRVTDTQYF. Full variable domain (remainder filled in from reference TRBV13 and TRBJ2-3): AAGVIQSPRHLIKEKRETATLKCYPIPRHDTVYWYQQGPGQDPQFLISFYEKMQSDKGSIPDRFSAQQFSDYHSELNMSSLELGDSALYFCASSLVAGRVTDTQYFGPGTRLTVL.

This clone has more than one count but fewer than ten. The gene calls are TRBV6-1 and TRBJ2-2; 7 bases are a match to TRBD2. The CDR3 is 13 residues long. Germline values: CDR1 MNHNS, CDR2 SASEGT. With 5 bases clipped from V and 6 bases from J, the junction kept 3 bases outside the gene matches. CDR3 in amino acids: CASSWEGPGELFF. For the CDR3, the DNA is TGTGCCAGCAGTTGGGAGGGACCCGGGGAGCTGTTTTTT.

The table lists this clone with many counts. The chain employs TRBV27 and TRBJ1-2; D is unresolved. Trimming removed 8 bases from V and 1 base from J, with 8 bases in between. Germline V gene lookup returns CDR1 MNHEY and CDR2 SMNVEV (reference sequence). CDR3 size: 12 residues. The CDR3 bases are TGTGCCAGCGGCGGCCTTAACTATGGCTACACCTTC. As protein: CASGGLNYGYTF.

The V gene is TRBV20-1, the J gene TRBJ1-2; D is unresolved. CDR1 and CDR2 from the germline V gene are DFQATT and SNEGSKA (reference sequence). The V gene lost 4 bases and the J gene lost 5 bases, with 11 bases spanning the gap. The CDR3 runs to 12 residues. DNA of the CDR3: TGCAGTGCTATCGGGATCTCATATGGCTACACCTTC. Translated, it gives CSAIGISYGYTF.

This clone turned up a few times. CDR3 protein: CASSYSPVQGSTGELFF. The CDR3 nucleotides read TGTGCCAGCAGTTACTCACCTGTACAGGGGTCGACCGGGGAGCTGTTTTTT. V gene TRBV6-2 or TRBV6-3 combines with J gene TRBJ2-2, with TRBD1 identical over 7 bases. The CDR3 consists of 17 residues. J was trimmed by 5 bases and V by 0 bases; bases with no gene match: 9. The germline CDR1 and CDR2 sequences are MNHEY and SVGEGT.

Many counts were recorded for this clone. The gene calls are TRBV19 and TRBJ2-1, with 10 bases matching TRBD2. The CDR3 is 16 residues long. V trimming: 3 bases; J trimming: 4 bases; junction bases outside the gene matches: 6. CDR1 is LNHDA and CDR2 is SQIVND in the germline V gene (reference sequence). CDR3 nucleotides: TGTGCCAGTAGTATCCCGGCTAGCGGGGGTTACAATGAGCAGTTCTTC. Protein product: CASSIPASGGYNEQFF. Full variable domain (remainder filled in from reference TRBV19 and TRBJ2-1): DGGITQSPKYLFRKEGQNVTLSCEQNLNHDAMYWYRQDPGQGLRLIYYSQIVNDFQKGDIAEGYSVSREKKESFPLTVTSAQKNPTAFYLCASSIPASGGYNEQFFGPGTRLTVL.

The chain couples TRBV2 to TRBJ1-2; tentatively, D is TRBD1 (5 bases). Germline loops: CDR1 SNHLY, CDR2 FYNNEI. The V end was cut by 6 bases, the J end by 5 bases, with 13 bases between. This CDR3 comprises 13 residues. The CDR3 spells CASSTGTDYGYTF. CDR3 DNA sequence: TGTGCCAGCAGCACCGGGACGGATTATGGCTACACCTTC.

This clone was recorded many times. This chain joins TRBV7-9 and TRBJ2-7; no definite D call. Germline CDR1 SEHNR, CDR2 FQNEAQ (reference sequence). V lost 2 bases and J 0 bases, leaving 8 bases between the germline ends. The CDR3 contains 14 residues. The CDR3 spells CASSLTGFSYEQYF. CDR3 sequence (DNA): TGTGCCAGCAGCTTAACGGGCTTCTCCTACGAGCAGTACTTC.

This clone has only a few counts. The chain links TRBV28 to TRBJ1-1, with no clear D. This CDR3 region has 15 residues. The V end lost 6 bases, the J end lost 6 bases, and 20 bases lay between the germline ends. The V gene's germline CDR1 is MDHEN and CDR2 SYDVKM. CDR3 sequence reads: CASSSHDLLKAEAFF. CDR3 DNA sequence: TGTGCCAGCAGCAGTCACGACCTCTTGAAAGCTGAAGCTTTCTTT.

The table lists this clone with a count of one. The chain combines TRBV7-2 with TRBJ2-7, with no clear D. The CDR3 runs 14 residues. V was trimmed by 1 base and J by 0 bases, leaving 7 bases between them. The germline V gene has CDR1 SGHTA and CDR2 FQGNSA. The CDR3 DNA follows: TGTGCCAGCAGCTTAGTGGCAGGCTCCTACGAGCAGTACTTC. This encodes CASSLVAGSYEQYF.

This clone is medium-sized by share. V and J are TRBV10-3 and TRBJ1-1, with D hard to call. The CDR3 runs to 14 residues. Deletions cut 4 bases from V and 1 base from J, with 10 bases between. Germline V gives CDR1 ENHRY, CDR2 SYGVKD. In DNA, the CDR3 is TGTGCCATCAGTGCCGGGGAGACGAACACTGAAGCTTTCTTT. This codes for CAISAGETNTEAFF.

This clone has only a few counts. The rearrangement links TRBV7-8 to TRBJ2-1, with D perhaps matching TRBD2 (6 bases). V was cut by 8 bases and J by 5 bases, with 16 bases left in between. CDR3 length: 14 residues. CDR1 and CDR2 (germline): SGHVS, FQNEAQ. CDR3 coding DNA: TGTGCCAGCTCTTCGGGAGCCACACACAATGAGCAGTTCTTC. This codes for CASSSGATHNEQFF.

This clone was detected only a few times. The gene calls are TRBV28 and TRBJ2-7, with a tentative D call TRBD1 (6 bases). V lost 2 bases and J lost 3, with 11 bases in between. The CDR3 sequence is 14 residues long. From germline, CDR1 is MDHEN and CDR2 SYDVKM. The CDR3 loop reads CASSLRTALYEQYF. The CDR3 region has the DNA TGTGCCAGCAGTTTAAGGACAGCCCTCTACGAGCAGTACTTC.

The chain is built from TRBV13 and TRBJ1-1; maybe TRBD1 (6 bases). CDR1 is PRHDT and CDR2 is FYEKMQ in the germline V gene (reference sequence). Trimming left V 6 bases short and J 6 bases short, with 23 bases between. This CDR3 is 16 amino acids long. CDR3 in DNA: TGTGCCAGCAGGAGTCGGACAGTTCGGGTTGGGGCTGAAGCTTTCTTT. Amino acids: CASRSRTVRVGAEAFF.

This clone was found a few times. J is TRBJ2-7 and V is TRBV7-2; weak D call: TRBD1 (6 bases). V lost 2 bases and J lost 1, with 9 bases in between. CDR1 is SGHTA, CDR2 FQGNSA, per germline. The length of the CDR3 is 14 residues. CDR3 amino acids: CASSLTTGSYEQYF. The CDR3 nucleotides are TGTGCCAGCAGCTTAACGACAGGATCCTACGAGCAGTACTTC.